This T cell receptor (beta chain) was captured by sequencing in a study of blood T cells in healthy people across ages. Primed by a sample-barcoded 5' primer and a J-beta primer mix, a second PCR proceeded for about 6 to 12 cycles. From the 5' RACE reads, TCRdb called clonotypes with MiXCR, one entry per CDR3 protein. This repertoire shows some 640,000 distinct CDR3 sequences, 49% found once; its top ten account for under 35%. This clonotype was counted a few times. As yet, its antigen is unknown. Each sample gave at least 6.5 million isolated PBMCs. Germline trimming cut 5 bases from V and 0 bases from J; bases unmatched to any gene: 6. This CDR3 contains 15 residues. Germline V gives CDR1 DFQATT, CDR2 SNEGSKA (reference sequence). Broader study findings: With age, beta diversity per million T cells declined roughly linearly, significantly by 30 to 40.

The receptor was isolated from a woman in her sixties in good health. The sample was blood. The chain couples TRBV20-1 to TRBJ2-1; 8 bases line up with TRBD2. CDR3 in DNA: TGCAGTGCTGGGGGGCTAGCGGGCTCCTACAATGAGCAGTTCTTC. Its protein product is CSAGGLAGSYNEQFF.